Described below is a single TCR beta chain sequence and its context. Its antigen is as yet unknown. The record originates from a study of glioma-infiltrating T cells after dendritic cell vaccination. Study-level findings and limits: No direct clonality-survival link was found; a diverse polyclonal response may matter.

Up to about 2 ug genomic DNA was used for TCRB CDR3 amplification. The primer mix had 60 V beta and 13 J beta primers. Profiling relied on immunoSEQ multiplex PCR, and the TCRdb table lists in-frame clones only, not all of them. Among fewer than 85,000 clones listed, approximately 90% were seen once. Germline V gene data show CDR1 as MGHRA and CDR2 as YSYEKL. This CDR3 is 14 amino acids long. V lost 1 base and J lost 5; bases outside the gene matches: 4. Sequenced material: blood, taken before dendritic cell vaccination. The receptor's source is a human donor with glioblastoma. The chain links TRBV4-1 to TRBJ2-5, with 7 bases matching TRBD2. This chain's CDR3 is CASSQVGGMETQYF. In nucleotides, the CDR3 is TGCGCCAGCAGCCAAGTGGGGGGGATGGAGACCCAGTACTTC.